Listed below are T cell receptor beta chains from one sample, sequenced in a study of Ad26.COV2.S vaccination and SARS-CoV-2 variants. Repertoires were generated with immunoSEQ multiplex PCR, while TCRdb's copy carries only in-frame clones and drops some. Among 300,000 to 400,000 clones, 85% to 90% were seen once, and the ten largest hold about 5%. The starting material was peripheral blood, obtained in a trial of Ad26.COV2.S vaccine versus placebo. These receptors were taken from a person between 18 and 65 years old who received the Ad26.COV2.S COVID-19 vaccine or a placebo. Each CDR3 is given with its conserved first and last residue. D genes are given only for firm matches. Expanded clones get a size class; other rows say once, few or many, or leave the size out.

clone size: .; V gene: TRBV7-8; J gene: TRBJ2-7; D gene: .; CDR3 protein: CASSSGPLDPYEQYF; CDR3 DNA: TGTGCCAGCAGCTCGGGTCCGCTGGACCCCTACGAGCAGTACTTC
clone size: .; V gene: TRBV30; J gene: TRBJ2-3; D gene: .; CDR3 protein: CAWKSNAPYTQYF; CDR3 DNA: TGTGCCTGGAAATCAAATGCACCCTATACGCAGTATTTT
clone size: few; V gene: TRBV7-9; J gene: TRBJ1-2; D gene: TRBD1; CDR3 protein: CASSSTGGFGYTF; CDR3 DNA: TGTGCCAGCAGCTCGACAGGGGGCTTTGGCTACACCTTC
clone size: .; V gene: TRBV15; J gene: TRBJ1-2; D gene: .; CDR3 protein: CATSTGGTGQSGYTF; CDR3 DNA: TGTGCCACCAGCACGGGGGGAACAGGGCAGTCTGGCTACACCTTC
clone size: .; V gene: TRBV6-1; J gene: TRBJ1-5; D gene: TRBD1; CDR3 protein: CASSGLQGAGSNQPQHF; CDR3 DNA: TGTGCCAGCAGTGGACTACAGGGGGCTGGTAGCAATCAGCCCCAGCATTTT
clone size: .; V gene: TRBV6-5; J gene: TRBJ2-7; D gene: .; CDR3 protein: CASSYGGRAYEQYF; CDR3 DNA: TGTGCCAGCAGTTACGGGGGGCGAGCCTACGAGCAGTACTTC
clone size: .; V gene: TRBV28; J gene: TRBJ2-2; D gene: TRBD1; CDR3 protein: CASSYPTGQFNTGELFF; CDR3 DNA: TGTGCCAGCAGTTACCCCACGGGACAGTTCAACACCGGGGAGCTGTTTTTT
clone size: .; V gene: TRBV6-2/TRBV6-3; J gene: TRBJ2-3; D gene: .; CDR3 protein: CASSYGEGDTDTQYF; CDR3 DNA: TGTGCCAGCAGTTACGGGGAAGGAGACACAGATACGCAGTATTTT
clone size: .; V gene: TRBV6-5; J gene: TRBJ2-7; D gene: .; CDR3 protein: CAATRGHPYEQYF; CDR3 DNA: TGTGCCGCCACCCGGGGACACCCCTACGAGCAGTACTTC
clone size: .; V gene: TRBV7-8; J gene: TRBJ1-1; D gene: .; CDR3 protein: CASSSGNTNTEAFF; CDR3 DNA: TGTGCCAGCAGCTCAGGGAATACGAACACTGAAGCTTTCTTT
clone size: .; V gene: TRBV5-5; J gene: TRBJ1-5; D gene: .; CDR3 protein: CASSVENQPQHF; CDR3 DNA: TGTGCCAGCAGCGTGGAGAATCAGCCCCAGCATTTT
clone size: .; V gene: TRBV7-9; J gene: TRBJ1-2; D gene: .; CDR3 protein: CASSLVGQGYGYTF; CDR3 DNA: TGTGCCAGCAGCTTAGTAGGTCAGGGATATGGCTACACCTTC
clone size: .; V gene: TRBV16; J gene: TRBJ1-1; D gene: TRBD1; CDR3 protein: CASSKGQGLFEAFF; CDR3 DNA: TGTGCCAGCAGCAAGGGACAGGGGTTATTTGAAGCTTTCTTT
clone size: .; V gene: TRBV14; J gene: TRBJ1-2; D gene: .; CDR3 protein: CASRKQGAPYGYTF; CDR3 DNA: TGTGCCAGCAGAAAGCAGGGCGCTCCCTATGGCTACACCTTC
clone size: .; V gene: TRBV7-9; J gene: TRBJ2-7; D gene: TRBD1; CDR3 protein: CASSSRDRGYEQYF; CDR3 DNA: TGTGCCAGCAGCTCCCGGGACAGAGGCTACGAGCAGTACTTC
clone size: .; V gene: TRBV7-9; J gene: TRBJ2-7; D gene: .; CDR3 protein: CASSLVGSSYEQYF; CDR3 DNA: TGTGCCAGCAGCTTAGTTGGCAGCTCCTACGAGCAGTACTTC
clone size: .; V gene: TRBV28; J gene: TRBJ1-1; D gene: TRBD1; CDR3 protein: CASSLPKRQGAKSRTEAFF; CDR3 DNA: TGTGCCAGCAGTTTACCGAAGCGACAGGGGGCGAAGAGTCGCACTGAAGCTTTCTTT
clone size: .; V gene: TRBV11-3; J gene: TRBJ2-1; D gene: .; CDR3 protein: CASSLVPNEQFF; CDR3 DNA: TGTGCCAGCAGCTTAGTCCCAAATGAGCAGTTCTTC
clone size: .; V gene: TRBV5-1; J gene: TRBJ2-7; D gene: TRBD1; CDR3 protein: CASSWGQGTIEQYF; CDR3 DNA: TGCGCCAGCAGCTGGGGACAGGGGACGATCGAGCAGTACTTC
clone size: .; V gene: TRBV5-4; J gene: TRBJ2-3; D gene: TRBD2; CDR3 protein: CASRIAGAVDTQYF; CDR3 DNA: TGTGCCAGCAGAATAGCGGGAGCGGTAGATACGCAGTATTTT
clone size: .; V gene: TRBV5-6; J gene: TRBJ2-7; D gene: .; CDR3 protein: CASSQTGGYEQYF; CDR3 DNA: TGTGCCAGCAGCCAAACTGGTGGCTACGAGCAGTACTTC
clone size: .; V gene: TRBV29-1; J gene: TRBJ2-1; D gene: TRBD1; CDR3 protein: CSVRGQYNEQFF; CDR3 DNA: TGCAGCGTTAGGGGACAGTACAATGAGCAGTTCTTC
clone size: .; V gene: TRBV7-9; J gene: TRBJ2-1; D gene: .; CDR3 protein: CASSLDSYNEQFF; CDR3 DNA: TGTGCCAGCAGCTTGGACTCCTACAATGAGCAGTTCTTC
clone size: .; V gene: TRBV15; J gene: TRBJ2-7; D gene: .; CDR3 protein: CATSRDPTIIRESTYEQYF; CDR3 DNA: TGTGCCACCAGCAGAGATCCCACGATAATCCGGGAATCAACCTACGAGCAGTACTTC
clone size: .; V gene: TRBV9; J gene: TRBJ1-3; D gene: .; CDR3 protein: CASSVVPEATGNTIYF; CDR3 DNA: TGTGCCAGCAGCGTAGTCCCGGAAGCCACTGGAAACACCATATATTTT
clone size: .; V gene: TRBV30; J gene: TRBJ2-1; D gene: .; CDR3 protein: CAWTGQRDEQFF; CDR3 DNA: TGTGCCTGGACCGGCCAGCGTGATGAGCAGTTCTTC
clone size: few; V gene: TRBV9; J gene: TRBJ1-5; D gene: .; CDR3 protein: CASSPSSGDQPQHF; CDR3 DNA: TGTGCCAGCAGCCCATCTTCAGGGGATCAGCCCCAGCATTTT
clone size: .; V gene: TRBV28; J gene: TRBJ2-5; D gene: TRBD2; CDR3 protein: CASSWASGGADRDKETQYF; CDR3 DNA: TGTGCCAGCAGTTGGGCTAGCGGGGGGGCCGATAGAGATAAAGAGACCCAGTACTTC
clone size: .; V gene: TRBV7-8; J gene: TRBJ1-3; D gene: .; CDR3 protein: CASKYSPSSGNTIYF; CDR3 DNA: TGTGCCAGCAAATACTCCCCTAGCTCTGGAAACACCATATATTTT
clone size: .; V gene: TRBV6-2/TRBV6-3; J gene: TRBJ2-3; D gene: .; CDR3 protein: CASSFTFGSGTDTQYF; CDR3 DNA: TGTGCCAGCAGTTTCACGTTTGGGAGTGGCACAGATACGCAGTATTTT
clone size: .; V gene: TRBV24-1; J gene: TRBJ1-1; D gene: .; CDR3 protein: CATRGTENTEAFF; CDR3 DNA: TGTGCCACCAGAGGGACTGAAAACACTGAAGCTTTCTTT
clone size: .; V gene: TRBV5-4; J gene: TRBJ2-1; D gene: .; CDR3 protein: CASSSWTGYNEQFF; CDR3 DNA: TGTGCCAGCAGCTCCTGGACGGGGTACAATGAGCAGTTCTTC